In this sample, the clone carrying this T cell receptor (beta chain) turned up a few times. Its cognate antigen is unknown. This specimen belongs to a study of T cell clonotyping in hematopoietic cell transplantation. Assay: immunoSEQ multiplex PCR; the TCRdb copy retains only in-frame clones and omits some. This table holds roughly 40,000 clones, around 96% found once. Study-wide results and caveats: Recipient TCR diversity dropped after transplant; expanded clonotypes rose from day 30 to 180. Few recipient clonotypes overlapped donors; over 97% were de novo at given depth. Broader posttransplant TCR repertoire diversity was predicted by graft donor and pretransplant recipient Inverse Simpson Index values.

This CDR3 has 15 residues. CDR1 and CDR2 from the germline V gene are SNHLY and FYNNEI. V trimming: 3 bases; J trimming: 7 bases; junction bases outside the gene matches: 2. The receptor comes from a man aged 30-40 years in good health. Some clones in this sample may be carry-over from other donors' samples. The chain carries TRBV2 and TRBJ2-1, with 14 bases fitting TRBD2. Sequencing was carried out using peripheral blood mononuclear cells. The CDR3 reads CASSERTSGRNEQFF. DNA of the CDR3: TGTGCCAGCAGTGAGCGGACTAGCGGGAGGAATGAGCAGTTCTTC.